What follows are 12 T cell receptor beta chains derived from one specimen sequenced in a study of cytomegalovirus exposure and HLA in healthy donors. Method: immunoSEQ multiplex PCR; TCRdb's copy keeps in-frame clones and lacks some. The table lists 250,000 to 300,000 clones, 90% of them singletons, with under 0.4% in the top ten. Material for sequencing was PBMCs. These receptors all come from a woman aged 18-29 years in good health and CMV-seronegative.

This sequence joins TRBV10-3 and TRBJ1-2; TRBD1 matches 7 bases. V was clipped by 2 bases and J by 4 bases; unmatched bases: 7. This CDR3 comprises 15 residues. The germline V gene has CDR1 ENHRY and CDR2 SYGVKD. CDR3 loop: CAISENDRVGYGYTF. The CDR3 DNA reads TGTGCCATCAGTGAGAATGACAGGGTGGGCTATGGCTACACCTTC.

In this sample, this clone turned up once. This chain links TRBV28 with TRBJ1-5; no clear D. Germline V CDR1 and CDR2: MDHEN, SYDVKM. The CDR3 runs to 15 residues. The germline V and J ends were trimmed by 3 bases and 3 bases, with 12 bases remaining between them. The CDR3 DNA sequence: TGTGCCAGCAGTTTTTCGATTGTAGACAATCAGCCCCAGCATTTT. This codes for CASSFSIVDNQPQHF.

This chain joins TRBV6-5 and TRBJ1-2; D is undetermined. The length of the CDR3 is 14 residues. CDR1 MNHEY and CDR2 SVGAGI come from the germline V gene. Trimming removed 6 bases from V and 4 bases from J, with 15 bases in between. This chain's CDR3 is CASRREFNSYGYTF. CDR3 DNA: TGTGCCAGCAGAAGGGAGTTTAATAGCTATGGCTACACCTTC.

V and J are TRBV5-1 and TRBJ2-5, with a weak D call TRBD2 (5 bases). Germline assignment: CDR1 SGHRS and CDR2 YFSETQ. Trimming cost V 2 bases and J 5 bases, with 16 bases left between them. This CDR3 is built from 15 residues. CDR3 amino acids: CASSFKDSARETQYF. The CDR3, as DNA: TGCGCCAGCAGCTTTAAGGACTCCGCCAGGGAGACCCAGTACTTC.

The CDR3 region has the DNA TGTGCCAGTAGTATCGACAGGGGGAGCGATTCACCCCTCCACTTT. It is translated as CASSIDRGSDSPLHF. The V call is TRBV19, the J call TRBJ1-6, with 9 nucleotides matching TRBD1. This CDR3 comprises 15 residues. V trimming: 3 bases; J trimming: 8 bases; junction bases outside the gene matches: 5. Germline V gene lookup returns CDR1 LNHDA and CDR2 SQIVND (reference sequence).

The chain employs TRBV6-1 and TRBJ1-2; the D is unclear. Trimming took off 2 bases at V and 4 bases at J, with 23 bases between the two ends. Germline CDR1 and CDR2: MNHNS and SASEGT. This CDR3 has 18 amino acids. The CDR3 region has the DNA TGTGCCAGCAGTGAAAGCCGAGGTCTCAACCCTACGAGCTATGGCTACACCTTC. Amino acids: CASSESRGLNPTSYGYTF.

This clone showed up just once. The chain combines TRBV9 with TRBJ2-1, with 7 bases aligning to TRBD2. Trimming removed 0 bases from V and 1 base from J; junction bases left unmatched: 7. The length of the CDR3 is 17 residues. Germline CDR1 SGDLS, CDR2 YYNGEE. In DNA form, the CDR3 reads TGTGCCAGCAGCGTAGTCGGGGGGATGACTTCCTACAATGAGCAGTTCTTC. This translates into CASSVVGGMTSYNEQFF. The complete variable domain, with remaining parts taken from reference TRBV9 and TRBJ2-1, reads DSGVTQTPKHLITATGQRVTLRCSPRSGDLSVYWYQQSLDQGLQFLIQYYNGEERAKGNILERFSAQQFPDLHSELNLSSLELGDSALYFCASSVVGGMTSYNEQFFGPGTRLTVL.

The chain links TRBV6-6 to TRBJ2-1; D remains ambiguous. V was pared by 6 bases and J by 1 base, with 10 bases between. Looked up from germline, CDR1 is MNHNY and CDR2 is SVGAGI (reference sequence). This CDR3 contains 14 residues. This CDR3 is CASSPMASYNEQFF. The CDR3 DNA reads TGTGCCAGCAGCCCCATGGCATCCTACAATGAGCAGTTCTTC.

V and J are TRBV27 and TRBJ2-3; 8 nucleotides agree with TRBD2. The germline V gene encodes CDR1 MNHEY and CDR2 SMNVEV (reference sequence). J lost 1 base, V lost 5 bases, and 8 bases had no gene match. CDR3 length equals 16 residues. The chain's CDR3 is CASSTLSTSGTDTQYF. The CDR3 nucleotides are TGTGCCAGCAGTACCCTTTCGACTAGCGGCACAGATACGCAGTATTTT.

This chain uses TRBV7-9 with TRBJ1-2, with 9 bases fitting TRBD1. V trimming: 1 base; J trimming: 8 bases; junction bases outside the gene matches: 11. The germline gives CDR1 SEHNR, CDR2 FQNEAQ (reference sequence). CDR3 length: 16 amino acids. CDR3 sequence (DNA): TGTGCCAGCAGCTTAGAGGAAACCGGGACAGGGAGGGGCTACACCTTC. Translating it yields CASSLEETGTGRGYTF. Full variable domain (missing parts from reference TRBV7-9 and TRBJ1-2): DTGVSQNPRHKITKRGQNVTFRCDPISEHNRLYWYRQTLGQGPEFLTYFQNEAQLEKSRLLSDRFSAERPKGSFSTLEIQRTEQGDSAMYLCASSLEETGTGRGYTFGSGTRLTVV.

This clone was counted a single time. CDR3 sequence reads: CASSLTGGPLDTQYF. CDR3 in DNA: TGTGCCAGCAGCTTAACGGGGGGGCCCCTCGATACGCAGTATTTT. J is TRBJ2-3 and V is TRBV5-4; the match to TRBD2 covers 8 bases. The CDR3 consists of 15 residues. Germline V gives CDR1 SGHNT, CDR2 YYREEE (reference sequence). Unmatched junction bases numbered 8, after V lost 2 bases and J lost 6 bases.

The chain uses TRBV5-1 and TRBJ1-3, with D perhaps matching TRBD1 (6 bases). The CDR3 runs to 16 residues. V gave up 4 bases and J gave up 2 bases, with 16 bases separating them. Germline values: CDR1 SGHRS, CDR2 YFSETQ. In nucleotides, the CDR3 is TGCGCCAGCAGCAACAGGGTAACAGGGACTGGAAACACCATATATTTT. This sequence encodes CASSNRVTGTGNTIYF.